The 27 T cell receptor beta chains presented below share a single source sample, sequenced in a study of OX40 agonist ivuxolimab in advanced cancers. The repertoire was sequenced with immunoSEQ multiplex PCR; TCRdb's copy has only in-frame clones and lacks some. The sample consists of more than 70,000 clones, around 90% of them appearing once. This specimen was CD4+ or CD8+ T cells sorted from blood, taken in a trial of the OX40 agonist ivuxolimab. The receptors here all came from an adult with an advanced solid tumor such as melanoma, head and neck, liver or kidney cancer.

The V call is TRBV29-1, the J call TRBJ2-1; 7 nucleotides agree with TRBD1. After removal of 4 bases from V and 0 bases from J, the junction contained 9 bases not matched to a gene. Germline V gene sequence: CDR1 SQVTM, CDR2 ANQGSEA. The CDR3 has 16 amino acids. The CDR3 DNA follows: TGCAGCGTTGTCCCCCTGACAGGGAGCTCCTACAATGAGCAGTTCTTC. Protein: CSVVPLTGSSYNEQFF.

The gene calls are TRBV29-1 and TRBJ2-1, with D perhaps matching TRBD1 or TRBD2 (6 bases each). The germline gives CDR1 SQVTM, CDR2 ANQGSEA. The CDR3 consists of 12 residues. With 4 bases removed from V and 10 bases from J, the gap between germline ends came to 14 bases. The CDR3 DNA sequence: TGCAGCGTTGCACAGGGAGGAGGGGAGCAGTTCTTC. Amino acids: CSVAQGGGEQFF.

CDR3 in amino acids: CASSLQGGDTQYF. Here the CDR3 DNA reads TGTGCCAGCAGTCTTCAAGGGGGGGATACGCAGTATTTT. The chain combines TRBV27 with TRBJ2-3; possibly TRBD1 or TRBD2 for D (6 bases each). The germline gives CDR1 MNHEY, CDR2 SMNVEV (reference sequence). The CDR3 is 13 residues long. V was cut by 5 bases and J by 6 bases, with 12 bases left in between.

The V call is TRBV5-6, the J call TRBJ1-5; no clear D gene. CDR1 SGHDT and CDR2 YYEEEE come from the germline V gene. CDR3 length equals 14 residues. With 0 bases removed from V and 4 bases from J, the gap between germline ends came to 8 bases. The CDR3 here is CASSLGQVNQPQHF. CDR3 in DNA: TGTGCCAGCAGCTTGGGTCAAGTAAATCAGCCCCAGCATTTT.

The sample holds one count of this clone. The V gene is TRBV29-1, the J gene TRBJ2-7; possible D gene TRBD1, 6 bases. CDR3 length: 13 amino acids. V dropped 5 bases and J dropped 9 bases, with 20 bases sitting between them. Germline lookup yields CDR1 SQVTM and CDR2 ANQGSEA. The CDR3 nucleotides read TGCAGCGTTCAATACCAACAGGGCAGCAGGCAGTACTTC. It yields the protein CSVQYQQGSRQYF.

The sample holds a few counts of this clone. This same CDR3 is encoded by further DNA sequences in the sample. This chain joins TRBV5-1 and TRBJ1-1; D is ambiguous. V lost 4 bases and J 2 bases, leaving 12 bases between the germline ends. This CDR3 region has 14 residues. Germline assignment: CDR1 SGHRS and CDR2 YFSETQ. The CDR3 DNA is TGCGCCAGCAGCCCTGATACGCTCAACACTGAAGCTTTCTTT. Translation: CASSPDTLNTEAFF.

The V call is TRBV6-6, the J call TRBJ2-7; no definite D call. This CDR3 is built from 12 residues. The V gene's germline CDR1 is MNHNY and CDR2 SVGAGI (reference sequence). Trimming left V 8 bases short and J 3 bases short, with 11 bases between. Here the CDR3 DNA reads TGTGCCAGCTCCCCGTCGGTCTACGAGCAGTACTTC. The encoded protein is CASSPSVYEQYF.

The V call is TRBV2, the J call TRBJ2-3, with 10 bases identical to TRBD2. Germline V gene data show CDR1 as SNHLY and CDR2 as FYNNEI. CDR3 length equals 16 residues. The V segment lost 6 bases and the J segment 4 bases; nucleotides outside the gene matches: 10. CDR3 DNA sequence: TGTGCCAGCAGGAGCTCTAGCGGGAGTATACCAGATACGCAGTATTTT. It yields the protein CASRSSSGSIPDTQYF.

The chain couples TRBV10-3 to TRBJ1-5, with 10 bases aligning to TRBD1. The V and J ends lost 6 bases and 4 bases, in that order; junction bases with no gene match: 6. Germline V gene data show CDR1 as ENHRY and CDR2 as SYGVKD. The CDR3 is 15 amino acids. CDR3 residues: CAIRAGTGENQPQHF. The CDR3 nucleotides read TGTGCCATCAGGGCGGGGACAGGGGAAAATCAGCCCCAGCATTTT.

CDR3 in DNA: TGTGCCAGCGGGAGATTCCACGAGCAGTACTTC. Its protein is CASGRFHEQYF. The chain carries TRBV28 and TRBJ2-7, with D maybe TRBD2 (5 bases). Trimming stripped 8 bases from V and 5 bases from J, with 10 bases between. This CDR3 has 11 amino acids. Germline CDR1 reads MDHEN; CDR2 reads SYDVKM.

This chain connects TRBV4-1 to TRBJ1-6; unclear D gene. This CDR3 contains 16 residues. Germline values: CDR1 MGHRA, CDR2 YSYEKL. The V gene lost 2 bases and the J gene lost 5 bases, with 13 bases spanning the gap. Here the CDR3 DNA reads TGCGCCAGCAGCCAACGGCAGGAGATGAATAATTCACCCCTCCACTTT. This translates into CASSQRQEMNNSPLHF.

The gene calls are TRBV19 and TRBJ2-3; tentatively, D is TRBD1 (6 bases). Trimming took 0 bases from V and 6 from J, leaving 13 bases between them. Germline V gene sequence: CDR1 LNHDA, CDR2 SQIVND (reference sequence). The CDR3 has 15 amino acids. CDR3 in DNA: TGTGCCAGTAGTATAGATTCAGGGGCTCGGGATACGCAGTATTTT. It codes for CASSIDSGARDTQYF.

V gene TRBV10-3 combines with J gene TRBJ2-5; 9 positions agree with TRBD2. V lost 3 bases to trimming and J lost 0 bases; unmatched junction nucleotides: 5. CDR1 is ENHRY, CDR2 SYGVKD, per germline. CDR3 length: 16 residues. DNA for the CDR3: TGTGCCATCAGTGAAAGTCTAGCGGGGAACCAAGAGACCCAGTACTTC. Translation gives CAISESLAGNQETQYF.

V usage is TRBV27 and J usage is TRBJ2-7; TRBD2 matches 9 bases. J was trimmed by 4 bases and V by 5 bases; bases with no gene match: 9. The germline gives CDR1 MNHEY, CDR2 SMNVEV (reference sequence). This CDR3 has 15 residues. CDR3 in amino acids: CASSPLASGNYEQYF. The CDR3 DNA reads as TGTGCCAGCAGTCCCCTAGCTAGCGGGAATTACGAGCAGTACTTC.

The J gene is TRBJ1-1, the V gene TRBV7-9; D may be TRBD1 (6 bases). There are 17 residues in the CDR3. CDR1 and CDR2 (germline): SEHNR, FQNEAQ (reference sequence). V lost 5 bases, J lost 1 base, and 20 bases lay in between. The CDR3 reads CASSLQTAGAKNTEAFF. The CDR3 region has the DNA TGTGCCAGCAGCCTACAAACGGCAGGGGCTAAGAACACTGAAGCTTTCTTT.

This chain links TRBV29-1 with TRBJ2-1; D gene unclear. This CDR3 region has 13 residues. CDR1 and CDR2 from the germline V gene are SQVTM and ANQGSEA. V was cut by 4 bases and J by 5 bases, with 12 bases left in between. The CDR3 loop reads CSVGNGLNNEQFF. CDR3 nucleotide sequence: TGCAGCGTTGGAAACGGTTTGAACAATGAGCAGTTCTTC.

The gene calls are TRBV7-8 and TRBJ2-7; 9 bases align to TRBD2. The germline V gene has CDR1 SGHVS and CDR2 FQNEAQ. CDR3 size: 13 residues. V was clipped by 2 bases and J by 5 bases; unmatched bases: 1. CDR3 nucleotide sequence: TGTGCCAGCAGCTTAAAGCGGGAGGACGAGCAGTACTTC. It codes for CASSLKREDEQYF.

The V call is TRBV27, the J call TRBJ2-7; 9 nucleotides align to TRBD2. Germline CDR1 reads MNHEY; CDR2 reads SMNVEV (reference sequence). J gave up 0 bases and V 6 bases, and 12 bases lay outside the gene matches. This CDR3 contains 17 residues. As DNA, the CDR3 is TGTGCCAGCAGCCTAAGTCCGCTAGCGGGGAGCTCCTACGAGCAGTACTTC. Encoded protein: CASSLSPLAGSSYEQYF.

V usage is TRBV5-4 and J usage is TRBJ2-4; a weak D match, TRBD2 (5 bases). The CDR3 extends over 15 amino acids. The V gene's germline CDR1 is SGHNT and CDR2 YYREEE (reference sequence). The V end was cut by 0 bases, the J end by 9 bases, with 16 bases between. CDR3 DNA sequence: TGTGCCAGCAGCTTGGCCACCTCCGGGGAAGTCATTCAGTACTTC. It specifies CASSLATSGEVIQYF.

The chain links TRBV6-1 to TRBJ2-7; TRBD1 matches 7 bases. Losses at the gene ends were 4 bases for V and 0 bases for J; bases not matched to a gene: 9. The CDR3 totals 16 residues. In germline, CDR1 is MNHNS, CDR2 SASEGT. This CDR3 reads CASSARDRLLSYEQYF. In DNA, the CDR3 is TGTGCCAGCAGTGCCCGGGACAGACTACTCTCCTACGAGCAGTACTTC.

J is TRBJ2-7 and V is TRBV5-1, with D hard to call. The CDR3 has 11 residues. V lost 4 bases, J lost 3 bases, and 5 bases lay in between. The V gene's germline CDR1 is SGHRS and CDR2 YFSETQ. This CDR3 reads CASSADYEQYF. DNA for the CDR3: TGCGCCAGCAGCGCTGACTACGAGCAGTACTTC.

The table lists this clone with a count of one. The CDR3 reads CASSWEGANTGELFF. CDR3 DNA: TGTGCCAGCAGTTGGGAGGGCGCGAACACCGGGGAGCTGTTTTTT. The rearrangement joins TRBV2 to TRBJ2-2; TRBD2 aligns across 7 bases. The CDR3 covers 15 residues. Germline CDR1 is SNHLY and CDR2 is FYNNEI. With 5 bases clipped from V and 0 bases from J, the junction kept 3 bases outside the gene matches. The complete variable domain, with remaining parts taken from reference TRBV2 and TRBJ2-2, reads EPEVTQTPSHQVTQMGQEVILRCVPISNHLYFYWYRQILGQKVEFLVSFYNNEISEKSEIFDDQFSVERPDGSNFTLKIRSTKLEDSAMYFCASSWEGANTGELFFGEGSRLTVL.

This clone was counted only a few times. The V and J genes are TRBV5-1 and TRBJ2-1; possibly TRBD2 for D (5 bases). The CDR3 contains 17 residues. CDR1 is SGHRS and CDR2 is YFSETQ in the germline V gene. The V end was cut by 0 bases, the J end by 8 bases, with 21 bases between. Written as DNA, the CDR3 is TGCGCCAGCAGCTTGGCCGGACTCCTCCCCATAGGAGATGAGCAGTTCTTC. Protein: CASSLAGLLPIGDEQFF.

The chain has TRBV30 and TRBJ2-7; no definite D call. The CDR3 extends over 11 amino acids. Germline CDR1 reads GTSNPN; CDR2 reads SVGIG (reference sequence). Trimming took off 0 bases at V and 5 bases at J, with 5 bases between the two ends. This CDR3 reads CAWSVSHEQYF. CDR3 bases: TGTGCCTGGAGTGTAAGCCACGAGCAGTACTTC.

Only a few counts were recorded for this clone. The gene calls are TRBV28 and TRBJ1-1; D call uncertain. CDR3 length: 15 residues. Trimming stripped 1 base from V and 0 bases from J, with 9 bases between. CDR1 and CDR2 (germline): MDHEN, SYDVKM. CDR3 region: CASSLSRPMNTEAFF. Here the CDR3 DNA reads TGTGCCAGCAGTTTATCCCGTCCAATGAACACTGAAGCTTTCTTT.

The chain combines TRBV2 with TRBJ1-2; possible D gene TRBD1, 5 bases. V shed 7 bases and J shed 4 bases, with 16 bases lying between them. The CDR3 has 14 amino acids. From germline, CDR1 is SNHLY and CDR2 FYNNEI. This chain's CDR3 is CASIAGGVGYGYTF. CDR3 nucleotides: TGTGCCAGCATCGCCGGGGGGGTCGGCTATGGCTACACCTTC.

The V call is TRBV6-6, the J call TRBJ2-7; 9 bases line up with TRBD1. Germline values: CDR1 MNHNY, CDR2 SVGAGI (reference sequence). The CDR3 length is 15 residues. After removal of 9 bases from V and 6 bases from J, the junction contained 15 bases not matched to a gene. Here the CDR3 DNA reads TGTGCCAGTCATCCGTCGGGACAGGGAAAAAGCGAGCAGTACTTC. Translation gives CASHPSGQGKSEQYF.